These 20 T cell receptor beta chains originate from one sample sequenced in a study of Ad26.COV2.S vaccination and SARS-CoV-2 variants. Treatment defined: about 20 received Ad26.COV2.S at low or high dose, single or two shots; about 5 received placebo; per-sample allocation not given. Sampling occurred on day 63 after the first vaccine or placebo injection. Libraries were prepared by immunoSEQ multiplex PCR; TCRdb keeps only in-frame clonotypes and omits some of them. Of about 260,000 clones listed, around 88% were seen once; the top ten hold 2.9%. Sample: peripheral blood, taken in a trial of Ad26.COV2.S vaccine versus placebo. All receptors come from a person aged 18-60 years who received the Ad26.COV2.S COVID-19 vaccine or a placebo.

The gene calls are TRBV6-2 or TRBV6-3 and TRBJ2-1; D may be TRBD2 (6 bases). V was cut by 0 bases and J by 15 bases, with 12 bases left in between. From germline, CDR1 is MNHEY and CDR2 SVGEGT. The CDR3 totals 12 residues. CDR3 region: CASSYSSGRPFF. The CDR3 region has the DNA TGTGCCAGCAGTTACTCTAGCGGTCGTCCGTTCTTC.

The J gene is TRBJ1-5, the V gene TRBV6-5; D is perhaps TRBD1 (5 bases). CDR3 size: 13 residues. V lost 7 bases and J 4 bases, leaving 11 bases between the germline ends. Germline V gene sequence: CDR1 MNHEY, CDR2 SVGAGI. CDR3 region: CASIQGHNQPQHF. In DNA, the CDR3 is TGTGCCAGCATTCAGGGCCATAATCAGCCCCAGCATTTT.

This chain uses TRBV3-1 (or the pseudogene TRBV3-2) with TRBJ2-1, with a possible D match to TRBD1 (7 bases). Germline V lookup: CDR1 LGHDT, CDR2 YNNKEL (reference sequence). V lost 7 bases and J lost 0, with 13 bases in between. The CDR3 runs to 15 residues. The CDR3 here is CASTLRGDSYNEQFF. The DNA of the CDR3 is TGTGCCAGCACCCTCAGGGGGGACTCCTACAATGAGCAGTTCTTC.

V usage is TRBV7-8 and J usage is TRBJ1-5, with D maybe TRBD1 (5 bases). In germline, CDR1 is SGHVS, CDR2 FQNEAQ. The CDR3 is 13 residues long. V was clipped by 8 bases and J by 6 bases, with 14 bases between them. The CDR3 here is CASAGPEGQPQHF. The CDR3 DNA is TGTGCCAGCGCAGGGCCAGAAGGTCAGCCCCAGCATTTT.

CDR3 amino acids: CASSLGGGETQYF. The CDR3 bases are TGTGCCAGCAGCTTAGGGGGCGGGGAGACCCAGTACTTC. V is TRBV7-6 and J is TRBJ2-5, with D perhaps matching TRBD1 or TRBD2 (5 bases each). The CDR3 is 13 residues long. In germline, CDR1 is SGHVS, CDR2 FNYEAQ. V was pared by 1 base and J by 5 bases, with 8 bases between.

The chain couples TRBV7-3 to TRBJ1-2, with D tentatively TRBD1 (6 bases). Trimming took off 5 bases at V and 6 bases at J, with 19 bases between the two ends. Germline CDR1 SGHTA, CDR2 FQGTGA. This CDR3 is built from 15 residues. The CDR3 region has the DNA TGTGCCAGCAGCCCTACATCCGGGACATTTAATGGCTACACCTTC. The encoded protein is CASSPTSGTFNGYTF. The full variable domain, rest sourced from reference TRBV7-3 and TRBJ1-2, is GAGVSQTPSNKVTEKGKYVELRCDPISGHTALYWYRQSLGQGPEFLIYFQGTGAADDSGLPNDRFFAVRPEGSVSTLKIQRTERGDSAVYLCASSPTSGTFNGYTFGSGTRLTVV.

The rearrangement links TRBV6-5 to TRBJ1-2; no clear D gene. V was clipped by 8 bases and J by 5 bases, with 12 bases between them. The germline CDR1 and CDR2 sequences are MNHEY and SVGAGI. The CDR3 spans 12 residues. DNA for the CDR3: TGTGCCAGCCGAAGGGCTGGGTATGGCTACACCTTC. Translation gives CASRRAGYGYTF.

This chain joins TRBV5-5 and TRBJ1-5; 8 bases line up with TRBD1. The CDR3 has 17 amino acids. CDR1 and CDR2 from the germline V gene are SGHKS and YYEKEE (reference sequence). J gave up 2 bases and V 1 base, and 8 bases lay outside the gene matches. CDR3 coding DNA: TGTGCCAGCAGCTTGAACAGGGGGACAGGTGGCAATCAGCCCCAGCATTTT. Translated: CASSLNRGTGGNQPQHF. Variable domain in full (rest from reference TRBV5-5 and TRBJ1-5): DAGVTQSPTHLIKTRGQQVTLRCSPISGHKSVSWYQQVLGQGPQFIFQYYEKEERGRGNFPDRFSARQFPNYSSELNVNALLLGDSALYLCASSLNRGTGGNQPQHFGDGTRLSIL.

This clone was detected once. The V call is TRBV7-2, the J call TRBJ1-2, with D tentatively TRBD1 (6 bases). V was clipped by 2 bases and J by 7 bases, with 20 bases between them. Germline-derived CDR1 and CDR2 are SGHTA and FQGNSA. CDR3 length: 16 residues. CDR3 sequence reads: CASSLPRTVHPIGYTF. As DNA, the CDR3 is TGTGCCAGCAGCTTACCCAGGACAGTTCATCCTATTGGCTACACCTTC.

V is TRBV29-1 and J is TRBJ2-4; tentative D call: TRBD2 (5 bases). V was cut by 3 bases and J by 1 base, with 13 bases left in between. The germline V gene encodes CDR1 SQVTM and CDR2 ANQGSEA. The CDR3 totals 15 residues. CDR3 bases: TGCAGCGTTGATGATCTCAGCGGCGCCAAAAACATTCAGTACTTC. Translating gives CSVDDLSGAKNIQYF.

V gene TRBV10-3 combines with J gene TRBJ2-3; the D gene is possibly TRBD2 (5 bases). Germline CDR1 is ENHRY and CDR2 is SYGVKD. The CDR3 is 13 amino acids. V gave up 4 bases and J gave up 6 bases, with 11 bases separating them. The CDR3 here is CAISVAGSDTQYF. For the CDR3, the DNA is TGTGCCATCAGTGTTGCGGGTTCCGATACGCAGTATTTT.

The count of this clone is one. This chain joins TRBV7-3 and TRBJ2-3; perhaps D is TRBD1 or TRBD2 (5 bases each). The germline CDR1 and CDR2 sequences are SGHTA and FQGTGA. V lost 4 bases to trimming and J lost 3 bases, with 11 bases between them. The CDR3 totals 14 residues. CDR3 sequence reads: CASSSGTTTDTQYF. DNA for the CDR3: TGTGCCAGCAGCTCTGGGACCACAACAGATACGCAGTATTTT.

The chain uses TRBV15 and TRBJ1-6; D not resolved. This CDR3 contains 15 residues. The V and J ends lost 0 bases and 8 bases respectively, with 11 bases between them. In germline, CDR1 is LNHNV, CDR2 YYDKDF (reference sequence). CDR3 sequence reads: CATSRDPGPDSPLHF. In DNA form, the CDR3 reads TGTGCCACCAGCAGAGATCCCGGGCCCGATTCACCCCTCCACTTT.

The V and J genes are TRBV7-9 and TRBJ2-7, with D unclear. The CDR3 spans 14 residues. Trimming cost V 11 bases and J 0 bases, with 17 bases left between them. The germline V gene encodes CDR1 SEHNR and CDR2 FQNEAQ (reference sequence). The CDR3 protein is CACRIPLSSYEQYV. DNA for the CDR3: TGTGCCTGCCGGATCCCGTTAAGCTCCTACGAGCAGTACGTC.

The CDR3 loop reads CAWSRLAGGQETQYF. CDR3 in DNA: TGTGCCTGGAGTCGCCTAGCGGGAGGGCAAGAGACCCAGTACTTC. The rearrangement uses TRBV30 and TRBJ2-5; 12 bases are shared with TRBD2. The CDR3 totals 15 residues. J was trimmed by 2 bases and V by 2 bases; bases with no gene match: 3. The germline V gene has CDR1 GTSNPN and CDR2 SVGIG (reference sequence). Full variable domain (outside the CDR3, taken from reference TRBV30 and TRBJ2-5): SQTIHQWPATLVQPVGSPLSLECTVEGTSNPNLYWYRQAAGRGLQLLFYSVGIGQISSEVPQNLSASRPQDRQFILSSKKLLLSDSGFYLCAWSRLAGGQETQYFGPGTRLLVL.

The CDR3 loop is CAIQGQGLNTEAFF. The CDR3 nucleotides are TGTGCCATCCAAGGACAGGGCTTGAACACTGAAGCTTTCTTT. The chain links TRBV10-3 to TRBJ1-1; 8 bases match TRBD1. V dropped 8 bases and J dropped 0; count of bases not matched to a gene: 5. This CDR3 has 14 residues. Germline V gene lookup returns CDR1 ENHRY and CDR2 SYGVKD.

The chain couples TRBV9 to TRBJ2-3; 8 nucleotides match TRBD2. This CDR3 has 16 residues. Germline V gives CDR1 SGDLS, CDR2 YYNGEE. V dropped 1 base and J dropped 1; count of bases not matched to a gene: 5. CDR3 nucleotide sequence: TGTGCCAGCAGCGTACGACAAGCGGGGGGCACAGATACGCAGTATTTT. As protein: CASSVRQAGGTDTQYF.

Notes on this clone: Compared with germline, one end of the junction differs, possibly owing to a read error. The chain is built from TRBV7-7 and TRBJ2-5, with D tentatively TRBD2 (6 bases). In germline, CDR1 is SSHAT, CDR2 FNYEAQ (reference sequence). The CDR3 sequence is 15 residues long. CDR3: CASSLVGGSRGTQYF. CDR3 DNA sequence: TGTGCTAGCAGCTTAGTGGGGGGATCAAGAGGGACCCAGTACTTC.

This clone is a singleton in its sample. The rearrangement uses TRBV28 and TRBJ1-1; no firm D call. The length of the CDR3 is 13 residues. Trimming removed 3 bases at V and 3 bases at J, with 8 bases between. Germline CDR1 and CDR2: MDHEN and SYDVKM. This CDR3 reads CASSLPHDTEAFF. Here the CDR3 DNA reads TGTGCCAGCAGTTTGCCACACGACACTGAAGCTTTCTTT.

The chain carries TRBV4-2 and TRBJ1-5, with a possible D match to TRBD1 (5 bases). This CDR3 spans 16 amino acids. Looked up from germline, CDR1 is LGHNA and CDR2 is YNFKEQ. V was cut by 0 bases and J by 0 bases, with 9 bases left in between. Here the CDR3 reads CASSQEAGVSNQPQHF. The CDR3 DNA reads as TGTGCCAGCAGCCAAGAAGCGGGGGTTAGCAATCAGCCCCAGCATTTT.